This T cell receptor (beta chain) was retrieved from a study of tumor-infiltrating lymphocytes in primary liver carcinoma. Starting material of 400 to 600 ng total RNA yielded TCR beta cDNA via a constant-region primer. ARM-PCR was slightly modified, and three nested multiplex PCR rounds with it gave rise to the TCR beta libraries. Primers for the first two PCR rounds were TRBV1-TRBV30 forward primers and a C-beta reverse primer (roughly 10 cycles per round). TCRdb ran MiXCR on the multiplex PCR reads and lists one entry per CDR3 protein. The sample carries hundreds of thousands of distinct CDR3 sequences, 50% to 60% recorded once. Unsorted whole blood yielded blood RNA, and germline DNA was extracted as well. V was clipped by 1 base and J by 4 bases, with 7 bases between them. The CDR3 totals 13 residues. As for this clonotype: This clone may be a read error of a much larger clone one base away.

The sequence was obtained from a woman between 25 and 40 years old with primary liver carcinoma and hepatitis B virus infection. Source material: peripheral blood. V is TRBV12-3 or TRBV12-4 and J is TRBJ1-1; no clear D. The CDR3, as DNA: TGTGCCAGCAGTTTAGTTGGGAGCACTGAAGCTTTCTTT. This encodes CASSLVGSTEAFF.